The next 30 T cell receptor beta chains were all read from a single sample in a study of vaccination effects on CD4 cells after COVID-19. Expansion with viral peptide pools was applied to antigen-specific CD4+ T cells by the ViraFEST assay prior to sequencing. CD4+ T cells were isolated after around 10 days of culture. Either the mRNA-1273 or the BNT162b2 vaccine was given to participants as two doses. Assay: immunoSEQ multiplex PCR; the TCRdb copy retains only in-frame clones and omits some. The repertoire holds 20,000 to 25,000 clones, with around 76% as singletons. These receptors have no identified antigens. The sample in question was CD4+ T cells from PBMCs cultured with HCoV-229E spike peptides, obtained after COVID-19 vaccination. The source is a human donor who received a COVID-19 vaccine.

This chain uses TRBV6-5 with TRBJ1-6, with D possibly matching TRBD1 (6 bases). Per germline, CDR1 MNHEY and CDR2 SVGAGI. The CDR3 covers 15 residues. Trimming stripped 7 bases from V and 3 bases from J, with 13 bases between. The CDR3 nucleotides read TGTGCCAGCACCGACAGGCTGATCTATAATTCACCCCTCCACTTT. Its translation is CASTDRLIYNSPLHF.

V usage is TRBV19 and J usage is TRBJ2-5; no reliable D call. Germline CDR1 is LNHDA and CDR2 is SQIVND (reference sequence). V was clipped by 1 base and J by 1 base, with 7 bases between them. The length of the CDR3 is 14 residues. The DNA for the CDR3 is TGTGCCAGTAGTATAGCGCTCACCCAAGAGACCCAGTACTTC. Its protein product is CASSIALTQETQYF.

V usage is TRBV4-1 and J usage is TRBJ2-3; 13 positions agree with TRBD2. The length of the CDR3 is 16 residues. Per the germline V gene, CDR1 is MGHRA and CDR2 is YSYEKL. Trimming cost V 7 bases and J 5 bases; bases outside gene matches: 9. Written as DNA, the CDR3 is TGCGCCAGCACCAACGGACTAGCGGGAGTCGGAGATACGCAGTATTTT. Its translation is CASTNGLAGVGDTQYF.

The chain combines TRBV7-9 with TRBJ1-4; D remains unclear. V was pared by 2 bases and J by 13 bases, with 8 bases between. Germline-derived CDR1 and CDR2 are SEHNR and FQNEAQ (reference sequence). The CDR3 totals 11 residues. This CDR3 reads CASSLSVGLFF. The CDR3, as DNA: TGTGCCAGCAGCTTATCCGTGGGACTGTTTTTT. The full variable domain, completed using reference TRBV7-9 and TRBJ1-4, is DTGVSQNPRHKITKRGQNVTFRCDPISEHNRLYWYRQTLGQGPEFLTYFQNEAQLEKSRLLSDRFSAERPKGSFSTLEIQRTEQGDSAMYLCASSLSVGLFFGSGTQLSVL.

The V gene is TRBV27, the J gene TRBJ1-2, with D unresolved. CDR1 and CDR2 (germline): MNHEY, SMNVEV (reference sequence). This CDR3 comprises 11 residues. Trimming cost V 6 bases and J 8 bases, with 10 bases left between them. The CDR3 here is CASSGGRGYTF. DNA for the CDR3: TGTGCCAGCAGCGGCGGGCGAGGCTACACCTTC.

The V and J genes are TRBV3-1 (or the pseudogene TRBV3-2) and TRBJ1-1; D possibly corresponds to TRBD1 (6 bases). Between the trimmed V and J ends, which lost 2 bases and 0 bases, there was a span of 16 bases. CDR1 LGHDT and CDR2 YNNKEL come from the germline V gene (reference sequence). The CDR3 consists of 17 residues. As DNA, the CDR3 is TGTGCCAGCAGCCAAACCCCCCGGGGGGCTGTGAACACTGAAGCTTTCTTT. Protein sequence: CASSQTPRGAVNTEAFF.

The J gene is TRBJ2-7, the V gene TRBV30; D remains unclear. Germline CDR1 reads GTSNPN; CDR2 reads SVGIG (reference sequence). The V end lost 5 bases, the J end lost 9 bases, and 11 bases lay between the germline ends. The CDR3 sequence is 10 residues long. The CDR3 region is CAWGSLRQYF. For the CDR3, the DNA is TGTGCCTGGGGGTCGCTTCGGCAGTACTTC.

The chain is built from TRBV3-1 (or the pseudogene TRBV3-2) and TRBJ1-2, with D possibly TRBD1 on 6 matching bases. V was pared by 6 bases and J by 2 bases, with 13 bases between. Germline CDR1 is LGHDT and CDR2 is YNNKEL (reference sequence). The CDR3 is 14 residues long. This chain's CDR3 is CASRSAGANYGYTF. The CDR3 coding sequence is TGTGCCAGCAGATCGGCAGGGGCCAACTATGGCTACACCTTC.

The chain combines TRBV10-3 with TRBJ2-3, with D maybe TRBD2 (6 bases). V lost 0 bases, J lost 4 bases, and 17 bases lay in between. The CDR3 extends over 17 amino acids. Germline assignment: CDR1 ENHRY and CDR2 SYGVKD. The CDR3 region has the DNA TGTGCCATCAGTGAGTCGAGAGGCGGGGTGGGAGCAGATACGCAGTATTTT. This encodes CAISESRGGVGADTQYF.

V usage is TRBV9 and J usage is TRBJ1-6; D call uncertain. The germline CDR1 and CDR2 sequences are SGDLS and YYNGEE. The ends were cut back, 3 bases at V and 11 bases at J, with 18 bases in the middle. The CDR3 is made up of 15 amino acids. CDR3 region: CASSGAGAAAAPLHF. The CDR3 DNA follows: TGTGCCAGCAGCGGGGCAGGCGCCGCGGCGGCACCCCTCCACTTT.

The chain is built from TRBV7-8 and TRBJ1-5; possible D gene TRBD1, 5 bases. The germline V and J ends were trimmed by 2 bases and 0 bases, with 11 bases remaining between them. Germline loops: CDR1 SGHVS, CDR2 FQNEAQ. The CDR3 contains 16 residues. CDR3 sequence (DNA): TGTGCCAGCAGCTTATCGGGGGGGAATAGCAATCAGCCCCAGCATTTT. Translation gives CASSLSGGNSNQPQHF.

This clone was counted between two and nine times. The rearrangement uses TRBV10-3 and TRBJ1-5; 7 positions agree with TRBD1. The germline gives CDR1 ENHRY, CDR2 SYGVKD. The CDR3 runs to 14 residues. V lost 10 bases to trimming and J lost 4 bases; unmatched junction nucleotides: 10. CDR3: CATRQGGGNQPQHF. CDR3 nucleotides: TGTGCCACCCGGCAGGGGGGCGGGAATCAGCCCCAGCATTTT.

This clone was recorded once. The chain uses TRBV7-9 and TRBJ1-2; 10 bases are shared with TRBD1. The CDR3 is 16 amino acids. Germline V gene lookup returns CDR1 SEHNR and CDR2 FQNEAQ (reference sequence). V lost 4 bases to trimming and J lost 1 base; unmatched junction nucleotides: 6. CDR3 DNA sequence: TGTGCCAGCAGCTCAGAGACAGGGGGCAGTAACTATGGCTACACCTTC. Its translation: CASSSETGGSNYGYTF.

This sequence joins TRBV3-1 (or the pseudogene TRBV3-2) and TRBJ2-2; maybe TRBD1 (6 bases). This CDR3 is 14 amino acids long. Germline assignment: CDR1 LGHDT and CDR2 YNNKEL (reference sequence). V was cut by 4 bases and J by 2 bases, with 8 bases left in between. In nucleotides, the CDR3 is TGTGCCAGCAGCCGGGACACAAACACCGGGGAGCTGTTTTTT. Translated, it gives CASSRDTNTGELFF.

The rearrangement uses TRBV6-6 and TRBJ1-1; no clear D gene. CDR1 is MNHNY and CDR2 is SVGAGI in the germline V gene (reference sequence). The CDR3 is made up of 16 amino acids. The V end was cut by 8 bases, the J end by 4 bases, with 23 bases between. The CDR3 protein is CASSVPEVLLGTEAFF. The CDR3 region has the DNA TGTGCCAGCTCTGTACCGGAAGTCTTATTAGGCACTGAAGCTTTCTTT.

This clone appeared a single time. This rearrangement joins TRBV6-5 to TRBJ2-2; 9 positions match TRBD1. This CDR3 has 14 residues. Germline V gene lookup returns CDR1 MNHEY and CDR2 SVGAGI. With V trimmed by 6 bases and J by 5 bases, 4 bases remained unmatched. CDR3 loop: CASRTGGGTGELFF. The CDR3 DNA is TGTGCCAGCAGGACAGGGGGAGGAACCGGGGAGCTGTTTTTT.

The chain employs TRBV4-1 and TRBJ1-1; D may be TRBD1 (5 bases). CDR1 and CDR2 from the germline V gene are MGHRA and YSYEKL. V was cut by 2 bases and J by 0 bases, with 16 bases left in between. The CDR3 spans 17 residues. The CDR3 is CASSQRDFLDMNTEAFF. The CDR3 DNA follows: TGCGCCAGCAGCCAAAGGGACTTTTTAGACATGAACACTGAAGCTTTCTTT.

CDR3 protein: CASSSVSGGSYEQYF. The CDR3 DNA sequence: TGTGCCAGCAGCTCCGTTAGCGGGGGCTCCTACGAGCAGTACTTC. This chain joins TRBV11-2 and TRBJ2-7; 9 bases line up with TRBD2. Germline V gene lookup returns CDR1 SGHAT and CDR2 FQNNGV. CDR3 length: 15 amino acids. J lost 0 bases, V lost 4 bases, and 4 bases had no gene match. The full variable domain, in which reference TRBV11-2 and TRBJ2-7 provide the parts outside the CDR3, is EAGVAQSPRYKIIEKRQSVAFWCNPISGHATLYWYQQILGQGPKLLIQFQNNGVVDDSQLPKDRFSAERLKGVDSTLKIQPAKLEDSAVYLCASSSVSGGSYEQYFGPGTRLTVT.

The J gene is TRBJ1-1, the V gene TRBV20-1; no definite D call. The CDR3 is 11 amino acids. From germline, CDR1 is DFQATT and CDR2 SNEGSKA (reference sequence). The V gene lost 6 bases and the J gene lost 1 base, with 6 bases spanning the gap. This CDR3 reads CSAGRNTEAFF. The CDR3 DNA reads TGCAGTGCAGGGAGGAACACTGAAGCTTTCTTT.

The chain employs TRBV10-2 and TRBJ2-1; D is unclear. This CDR3 contains 15 residues. Looked up from germline, CDR1 is WSHSY and CDR2 is SAAADI. Trimming removed 1 base from V and 0 bases from J, with 7 bases in between. Here the CDR3 reads CASSEYMSSYNEQFF. CDR3 coding DNA: TGCGCCAGCAGTGAGTATATGAGCTCCTACAATGAGCAGTTCTTC.

The sample holds a few counts of this clone. The chain combines TRBV6-5 with TRBJ1-5, with D tentatively TRBD1 (6 bases). Germline CDR1 and CDR2: MNHEY and SVGAGI. The CDR3 runs to 15 residues. V lost 7 bases and J lost 2, with 15 bases in between. Here the CDR3 DNA reads TGTGCCAGCACCGCAACAGGGACGGGCAATCAGCCCCAGCATTTT. This codes for CASTATGTGNQPQHF.

The chain recombines TRBV7-9 with TRBJ2-1; TRBD2 matches 10 bases. Germline CDR1 is SEHNR and CDR2 is FQNEAQ (reference sequence). Germline trimming cut 5 bases from V and 3 bases from J; bases unmatched to any gene: 16. This CDR3 is 19 amino acids long. The CDR3 reads CASSPKTSGIDRGYNEQFF. DNA of the CDR3: TGTGCCAGCAGCCCAAAAACTAGCGGGATCGATAGAGGCTACAATGAGCAGTTCTTC.

V usage is TRBV29-1 and J usage is TRBJ2-3, with D tentatively TRBD1 (5 bases). Germline V lookup: CDR1 SQVTM, CDR2 ANQGSEA. This CDR3 comprises 12 residues. Trimming left V 8 bases short and J 2 bases short, with 11 bases between. In nucleotides, the CDR3 is TGCAGCTCGGACATTTTCACAGATACGCAGTATTTT. Protein: CSSDIFTDTQYF.

The sample holds one count of this clone. This chain connects TRBV11-1 to TRBJ1-1; D is uncertain. CDR1 and CDR2 from the germline V gene are SGHAT and FQDESV (reference sequence). The CDR3 covers 15 residues. V gave up 1 base and J gave up 0 bases, with 9 bases separating them. The CDR3 sequence: CASSLGRSMNTEAFF. CDR3 coding DNA: TGTGCCAGCAGCTTAGGCAGGAGCATGAACACTGAAGCTTTCTTT.

This chain uses TRBV10-1 with TRBJ2-3; 10 bases fit TRBD1. The CDR3 extends over 15 amino acids. Germline lookup yields CDR1 WNHNN and CDR2 SYGVQD (reference sequence). The V and J ends lost 3 bases and 6 bases, in that order; junction bases with no gene match: 6. CDR3 loop: CASSEDGQGDDTQYF. CDR3 bases: TGCGCCAGCAGTGAAGACGGACAGGGGGATGATACGCAGTATTTT.

This sequence joins TRBV27 and TRBJ1-2; D is uncertain. The V gene lost 0 bases and the J gene lost 3 bases, with 8 bases spanning the gap. The CDR3 runs 14 residues. The germline V gene has CDR1 MNHEY and CDR2 SMNVEV (reference sequence). The CDR3 here is CASSLSGSDYGYTF. CDR3 nucleotide sequence: TGTGCCAGCAGTTTATCAGGCTCCGACTATGGCTACACCTTC.

This chain joins TRBV7-9 and TRBJ2-2; 8 bases fit TRBD1. The junction had 6 bases not matched to a gene; V was cut back by 5 bases and J by 7 bases. The germline CDR1 and CDR2 sequences are SEHNR and FQNEAQ (reference sequence). The CDR3 runs 14 residues. The CDR3 loop reads CASSQGADGGELFF. The CDR3 DNA follows: TGTGCCAGCAGCCAGGGGGCGGATGGCGGGGAGCTGTTTTTT. Combining the CDR3 with reference TRBV7-9 and TRBJ2-2 gives the whole variable domain DTGVSQNPRHKITKRGQNVTFRCDPISEHNRLYWYRQTLGQGPEFLTYFQNEAQLEKSRLLSDRFSAERPKGSFSTLEIQRTEQGDSAMYLCASSQGADGGELFFGEGSRLTVL.

The chain carries TRBV19 and TRBJ1-1, with a tentative D call TRBD1 (6 bases). This CDR3 contains 13 residues. V dropped 9 bases and J dropped 1 base, with 12 bases sitting between them. The germline gives CDR1 LNHDA, CDR2 SQIVND (reference sequence). In DNA form, the CDR3 reads TGTGCCAGCGGCCTGACAGGGAACACTGAAGCTTTCTTT. Translation gives CASGLTGNTEAFF.

The chain recombines TRBV2 with TRBJ1-1; D not certain. The CDR3 is made up of 15 amino acids. Germline CDR1 is SNHLY and CDR2 is FYNNEI. V lost 7 bases, J lost 0 bases, and 15 bases lay in between. CDR3 in amino acids: CASKRREVMNTEAFF. CDR3 nucleotides: TGTGCCAGCAAGAGACGTGAAGTCATGAACACTGAAGCTTTCTTT.

V and J are TRBV5-4 and TRBJ1-2, with D possibly matching TRBD1 (6 bases). Germline loops: CDR1 SGHNT, CDR2 YYREEE (reference sequence). The ends were cut back, 0 bases at V and 7 bases at J, with 16 bases in the middle. This CDR3 is built from 15 residues. The CDR3: CASSLGGGRDRGYTF. DNA for the CDR3: TGTGCCAGCAGCTTGGGGGGGGGCCGGGACCGTGGCTACACCTTC.